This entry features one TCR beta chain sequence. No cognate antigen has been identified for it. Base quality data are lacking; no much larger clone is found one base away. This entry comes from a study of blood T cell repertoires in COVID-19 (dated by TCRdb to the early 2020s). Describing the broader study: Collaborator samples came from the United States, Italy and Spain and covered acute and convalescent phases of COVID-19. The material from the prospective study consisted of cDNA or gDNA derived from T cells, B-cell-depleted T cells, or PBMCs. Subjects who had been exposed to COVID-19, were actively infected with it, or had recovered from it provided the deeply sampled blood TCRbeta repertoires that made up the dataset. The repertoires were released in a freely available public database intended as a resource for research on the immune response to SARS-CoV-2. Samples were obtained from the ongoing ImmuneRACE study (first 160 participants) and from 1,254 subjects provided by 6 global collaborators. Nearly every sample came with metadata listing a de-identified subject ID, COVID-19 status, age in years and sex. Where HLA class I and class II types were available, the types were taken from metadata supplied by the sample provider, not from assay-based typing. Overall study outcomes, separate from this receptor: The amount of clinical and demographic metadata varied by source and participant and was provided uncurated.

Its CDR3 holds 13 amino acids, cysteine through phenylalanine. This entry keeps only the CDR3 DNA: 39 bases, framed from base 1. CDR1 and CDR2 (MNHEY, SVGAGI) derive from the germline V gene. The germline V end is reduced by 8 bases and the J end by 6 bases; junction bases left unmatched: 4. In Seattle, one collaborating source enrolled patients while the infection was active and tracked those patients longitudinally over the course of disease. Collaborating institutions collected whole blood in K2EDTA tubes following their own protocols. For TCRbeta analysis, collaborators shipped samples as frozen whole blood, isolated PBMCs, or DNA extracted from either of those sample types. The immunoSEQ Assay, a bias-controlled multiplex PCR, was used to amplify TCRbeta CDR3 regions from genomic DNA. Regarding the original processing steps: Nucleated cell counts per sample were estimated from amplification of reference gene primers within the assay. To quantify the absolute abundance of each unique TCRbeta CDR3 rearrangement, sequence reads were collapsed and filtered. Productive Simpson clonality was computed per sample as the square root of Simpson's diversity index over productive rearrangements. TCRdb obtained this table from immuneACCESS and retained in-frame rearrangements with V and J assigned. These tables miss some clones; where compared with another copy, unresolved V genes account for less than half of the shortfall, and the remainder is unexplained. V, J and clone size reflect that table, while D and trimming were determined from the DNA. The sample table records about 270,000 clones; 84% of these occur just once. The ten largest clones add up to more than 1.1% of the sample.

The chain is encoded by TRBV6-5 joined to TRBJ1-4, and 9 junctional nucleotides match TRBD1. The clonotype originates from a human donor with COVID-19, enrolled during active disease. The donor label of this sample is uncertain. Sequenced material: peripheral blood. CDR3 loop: CASERDRDEKLFF. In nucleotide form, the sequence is TGTGCCAGCGAAAGGGACAGGGATGAAAAACTGTTTTTT.